The 17 T cell receptor beta chains presented below share a single source sample, sequenced in a study of read filtering for tumor transcriptome and immune sequencing. From about 0.4 ug of RNA, a library with molecular barcoded alpha/delta and beta/gamma adaptors was made. Each CDR3 protein gets one entry after TCRdb re-called the reads with MiXCR. The sample lists tens of thousands of distinct CDR3 sequences, around 18% seen once, with roughly an eighth in the top ten. Sequenced sample: a population of CD138-negative cells sorted from bone marrow. All receptors derive from a donor over 35 with multiple myeloma.

The chain carries TRBV20-1 and TRBJ2-2; D not resolved. The germline gives CDR1 DFQATT, CDR2 SNEGSKA (reference sequence). The CDR3 loop spans 15 amino acids. V lost 5 bases and J 2 bases, leaving 15 bases between the germline ends. CDR3 region: CSAWRPPVNTGELFF. Written as DNA, the CDR3 is TGCAGTGCTTGGAGACCTCCCGTAAACACCGGGGAGCTGTTTTTT.

There are a few counts of this clonotype. V usage is TRBV12-3 or TRBV12-4 and J usage is TRBJ1-5; no clear D. V was shortened by 5 bases and J by 4 bases, with 15 bases between the two germline ends. The CDR3 has 15 amino acids. The CDR3 coding sequence is TGTGCCAGCAGTCTCGGGTCCAGCGGGAATCAGCCCCAGCATTTT. It is translated as CASSLGSSGNQPQHF.

This clonotype was recorded a few times. A single base separates this from a much larger clone, so it may be a read error. The chain has TRBV7-9 and TRBJ2-1; no clear D. V lost 5 bases and J lost 0, with 11 bases in between. The CDR3 is made up of 15 amino acids. Germline values: CDR1 SEHNR, CDR2 FQNEAQ (reference sequence). The CDR3 here is CASSPTKSSYNEQFF. CDR3 DNA: TGTGCCAGCAGCCCCACCAAGAGCTCCTACAATGAGCAGTTCTTC.

The table lists this clonotype with many counts. The V and J genes are TRBV10-3 and TRBJ2-5; the match to TRBD1 covers 7 bases. The CDR3 totals 14 residues. Looked up from germline, CDR1 is ENHRY and CDR2 is SYGVKD. V shed 4 bases, J shed 8 bases, and the junction held 10 bases outside the gene matches. This chain's CDR3 is CAISGTGQLATQYF. The DNA of the CDR3 is TGTGCCATCAGTGGGACAGGCCAACTTGCTACCCAGTACTTC.

A note on this clonotype: The CDR3 ends on some other residue instead of the conserved phenylalanine or tryptophan, so this is likely a read error. The chain couples TRBV7-6 to TRBJ2-7, with D unresolved. This CDR3 has 13 amino acids. Germline V gene sequence: CDR1 SGHVS, CDR2 FNYEAQ. The CDR3 is CASSLGRSYGQYL. In DNA, the CDR3 is TGTGCCAGCAGCTTAGGGCGTAGCTACGGGCAGTACCTC.

This clonotype was seen repeatedly, ten times or more. The chain carries TRBV6-1 and TRBJ2-5; TRBD1 matches at 7 bases. The CDR3 length is 14 residues. CDR1 and CDR2 (germline): MNHNS, SASEGT. The ends lost 4 bases at V and 4 bases at J; junction bases unmatched: 6. CDR3 nucleotides: TGTGCCAGCAGTGCGGGCAGGGGGTCAGAGACCCAGTACTTC. Encoded protein: CASSAGRGSETQYF.

The sample holds many counts of this clonotype. The V call is TRBV12-3 or TRBV12-4, the J call TRBJ2-2; 7 bases match TRBD2. V shed 6 bases and J 0 bases; nucleotides not matched to a gene: 4. The CDR3 spans 15 residues. CDR3: CASRGGLTNTGELFF. CDR3 in DNA: TGTGCCAGCAGGGGGGGACTAACGAACACCGGGGAGCTGTTTTTT.

This clonotype was found many times. V gene TRBV28 combines with J gene TRBJ2-5, with 10 nucleotides matching TRBD2. CDR1 and CDR2 from the germline V gene are MDHEN and SYDVKM. The CDR3 contains 16 residues. With V trimmed by 5 bases and J by 2 bases, 8 bases remained unmatched. The CDR3 coding sequence is TGTGCCAGCAGTAACCGGACTAGCGGTTATCAAGAGACCCAGTACTTC. Translated, it gives CASSNRTSGYQETQYF.

This clonotype was found many times. The gene calls are TRBV20-1 and TRBJ2-7; 8 positions agree with TRBD2. Germline V gives CDR1 DFQATT, CDR2 SNEGSKA (reference sequence). J lost 5 bases, V lost 4 bases, and 4 bases had no gene match. This CDR3 has 12 amino acids. CDR3 sequence (DNA): TGCAGTGCTATTGCGGGGGGCAACGAGCAGTACTTC. This translates into CSAIAGGNEQYF.

In regard to this clonotype: A much larger clone lies one base from this, so it may be a read error. The chain couples TRBV4-1 to TRBJ1-5, with 11 positions matching TRBD1. The CDR3 runs 15 residues. CDR1 and CDR2 from the germline V gene are MGHRA and YSYEKL. The CDR3 loop reads CASSHGTGGYQSQHF. Here the CDR3 DNA reads TGCGCCAGCAGCCACGGGACAGGGGGATATCAGTCCCAGCATTTT.

In this sample, this clonotype turned up many times. The chain combines TRBV5-1 with TRBJ2-5, with D perhaps matching TRBD1 (6 bases). Deletions cut 3 bases from V and 0 bases from J, with 12 bases between. The germline CDR1 and CDR2 sequences are SGHRS and YFSETQ. The CDR3 contains 15 residues. DNA for the CDR3: TGCGCCAGCAGCTCACATCGACAGGACCAAGAGACCCAGTACTTC. Translating it yields CASSSHRQDQETQYF.

The chain employs TRBV20-1 and TRBJ2-5, with TRBD1 identical over 10 bases. The J segment lost 6 bases and the V segment lost 1 base, leaving 8 bases of the junction unmatched. This CDR3 contains 15 residues. Germline values: CDR1 DFQATT, CDR2 SNEGSKA (reference sequence). The CDR3 DNA reads TGCAGTGCTAGAGCCCCGGACAGGGGGGTACAGACCCAGTACTTC. Its protein is CSARAPDRGVQTQYF.

For this clonotype: This sequence may be a read error, since a much larger clone differs from it by one base. Given the absence of the conserved phenylalanine or tryptophan at the CDR3 end, a read error is likely. The chain recombines TRBV20-1 with TRBJ2-3; no firm D call. This CDR3 spans 13 amino acids. Germline assignment: CDR1 DFQATT and CDR2 SNEGSKA (reference sequence). V lost 3 bases, J lost 2 bases, and 9 bases lay in between. CDR3 nucleotides: TGCAGTGCTAGGATCCTCGTCACAGATACGCAGTATCTT. Translating gives CSARILVTDTQYL.

This clonotype occurred many times. This rearrangement joins TRBV20-1 to TRBJ2-5, with D tentatively TRBD2 (6 bases). Germline CDR1 reads DFQATT; CDR2 reads SNEGSKA (reference sequence). V dropped 6 bases and J dropped 3 bases, with 11 bases sitting between them. This CDR3 has 12 residues. CDR3 bases: TGCAGTGCACCCTTAGCGGAAGAGACCCAGTACTTC. It specifies CSAPLAEETQYF.

This clonotype occurred many times. The V and J genes are TRBV20-1 and TRBJ2-5, with 7 nucleotides matching TRBD1. There are 12 residues in the CDR3. In germline, CDR1 is DFQATT, CDR2 SNEGSKA (reference sequence). The V gene end was trimmed by 6 bases and the J gene end by 5 bases; junction bases not matched to a gene: 6. CDR3 amino acids: CSADRDWETQYF. In nucleotides, the CDR3 is TGCAGTGCCGACAGGGATTGGGAGACCCAGTACTTC.

This clonotype has a count of ten or more. The germline gene is not matched at one end of the junction; a read error may be the cause. The chain couples TRBV20-1 to TRBJ2-7; D may be TRBD1 (6 bases). The CDR3 runs to 13 residues. CDR1 is DFQATT, CDR2 SNEGSKA, per germline (reference sequence). The DNA for the CDR3 is TGCAGTGCTGGAGACAGGCGGATTTACGAGCAGTACTTC. Translated, it gives CSAGDRRIYEQYF.

Many counts were recorded for this clonotype. The V and J genes are TRBV20-1 and TRBJ1-5; a possible D gene is TRBD1 (6 bases). V dropped 3 bases and J dropped 0 bases, with 18 bases sitting between them. Germline V gene lookup returns CDR1 DFQATT and CDR2 SNEGSKA (reference sequence). CDR3 size: 17 residues. CDR3 residues: CSASPPWGHLSNQPQHF. The CDR3, as DNA: TGCAGTGCTAGCCCTCCCTGGGGACACCTTAGCAATCAGCCCCAGCATTTT.